One sample yielded the 5 T cell receptor beta chains listed below, sequenced in a study of shared clonotypes between healthy human individuals. Here immunoSEQ multiplex PCR was the method, and the copy in TCRdb shows in-frame clones only, minus some. The sample lists about 710,000 clones; over 60% were seen once. Sequencing was performed on memory CD4+ T cells sorted from blood. Subset denoted: CD45RA-negative fraction. Every receptor here comes from a young woman in good health.

The table lists this clone with a few counts. The chain is built from TRBV6-1 and TRBJ1-2, with a possible D match to TRBD1 (5 bases). Trimming removed 5 bases at V and 8 bases at J, with 15 bases between. The CDR3 has 13 residues. Germline values: CDR1 MNHNS, CDR2 SASEGT. CDR3 coding DNA: TGTGCCAGCAGTCGGGACGGACGAGGAGGCTACACCTTC. It codes for CASSRDGRGGYTF.

The chain has TRBV7-5 and TRBJ1-5; TRBD1 is the table's D call, not checked against the DNA. TRBV7-5 is a pseudogene segment. The CDR3 is 17 residues long. The DNA for the CDR3 is TGTGTCAGAAGCTCAAAACTTGGGGACAGAACGAATCAGCCCCAGCATTTT. Amino acids: CVRSSKLGDRTNQPQHF.

Notes on this clone: Other nucleotide sequences in the sample specify the same CDR3. The chain recombines TRBV30 with TRBJ2-5; D may be TRBD2 (5 bases). With the DNA end fitting TRBJ2-7 better, the J assignment may be wrong. Looked up from germline, CDR1 is GTSNPN and CDR2 is SVGIG (reference sequence). The CDR3 extends over 12 amino acids. CDR3 nucleotide sequence: TGTGCCTGGAGTGTAAGCGGCTACGAGCAGTACTTC. It is translated as CAWSVSGYEQYF.

Regarding this clone: Other DNA sequences within the sample encode an identical CDR3. V is TRBV5-1 and J is TRBJ2-6; no clear D. Germline V gene lookup returns CDR1 SGHRS and CDR2 YFSETQ. The CDR3 consists of 16 residues. Trimming cost V 3 bases and J 0 bases, with 10 bases left between them. As DNA, the CDR3 is TGCGCCAGCAGCTCCAGCCCGAGCTCTGGGGCCAACGTCCTGACTTTC. Amino acid sequence: CASSSSPSSGANVLTF.

This chain's CDR3 is CASSRGQGVGTEAFF. The CDR3 coding sequence is TGTGCCAGCTCGCGAGGACAGGGCGTCGGCACTGAAGCTTTCTTT. V and J are TRBV18 and TRBJ1-1, with 8 bases aligning to TRBD1. This CDR3 comprises 15 residues. Germline CDR1 reads KGHSH; CDR2 reads LQKENI. Trimming cost V 6 bases and J 4 bases; bases outside gene matches: 10.